A selection of T cell receptor beta chains follows, all from one sample in a study of shared clonotypes between healthy human individuals. Sequencing was performed with immunoSEQ multiplex PCR; in TCRdb, only in-frame clones are kept and a portion is missing. The sample has some 790,000 clones, 72% seen once. Sequencing used memory CD4+ T cells sorted from blood. These receptors all stem from a woman in her twenties or thirties in good health. The conserved cysteine and the conserved F or W are not part of the CDR3 here. Fields, in order: V gene, J gene, CDR3 length, CDR3 protein.

v_call: TRBV5-6; j_call: TRBJ2-7; cdr3_length: 9; cdr3_aa: ASSTVYEQY
v_call: TRBV18; j_call: TRBJ1-1; cdr3_length: 14; cdr3_aa: ASSPEDPATGTEAF
v_call: TRBV7-2; j_call: TRBJ2-3; cdr3_length: 15; cdr3_aa: ASSSLASGSRLNTQY
v_call: TRBV4-1; j_call: TRBJ2-5; cdr3_length: 17; cdr3_aa: ASSQGYRLAGGVGETQY
v_call: TRBV29-1; j_call: TRBJ2-5; cdr3_length: 12; cdr3_aa: SVAPSATQETQY
v_call: TRBV10-1; j_call: TRBJ2-7; cdr3_length: 11; cdr3_aa: ASSGGRTYEQY
v_call: TRBV7-6; j_call: TRBJ2-7; cdr3_length: 14; cdr3_aa: ASSLAGGRGSYEQY
v_call: TRBV4-2; j_call: TRBJ2-5; cdr3_length: 10; cdr3_aa: ASSQETETQY
v_call: TRBV28; j_call: TRBJ2-7; cdr3_length: 11; cdr3_aa: ASSSVQSYEQY
v_call: TRBV15; j_call: TRBJ2-6; cdr3_length: 16; cdr3_aa: ATSSRASGLSGANVLT
v_call: TRBV15; j_call: TRBJ2-7; cdr3_length: 11; cdr3_aa: ATSREGVPEQY
v_call: TRBV18; j_call: TRBJ2-1; cdr3_length: 12; cdr3_aa: ASSRLAGENEQF
v_call: TRBV7-2; j_call: TRBJ1-1; cdr3_length: 12; cdr3_aa: ASSPRQGRTEAF
v_call: TRBV5-4; j_call: TRBJ2-6; cdr3_length: 11; cdr3_aa: ASSWTGANVLT
v_call: TRBV7-9; j_call: TRBJ1-1; cdr3_length: 13; cdr3_aa: ASSPRGGQGTEAF
v_call: TRBV9; j_call: TRBJ2-3; cdr3_length: 14; cdr3_aa: ASSARRGPGTDTQY
v_call: TRBV7-9; j_call: TRBJ2-2; cdr3_length: 15; cdr3_aa: ASSAGPRTGLAGELF
v_call: TRBV7-2; j_call: -; cdr3_length: 12; cdr3_aa: ASSSYGRSYEQY
v_call: TRBV6-1; j_call: TRBJ2-7; cdr3_length: 12; cdr3_aa: ASRTSWYSYEQY
v_call: TRBV10-3; j_call: TRBJ2-7; cdr3_length: 12; cdr3_aa: AISAGGSSYEQY
v_call: TRBV28; j_call: TRBJ1-5; cdr3_length: 12; cdr3_aa: ASSDRTGGQPQH
v_call: TRBV28; j_call: TRBJ2-6; cdr3_length: 11; cdr3_aa: ASRQSGANVLT
v_call: TRBV5-1; j_call: TRBJ1-1; cdr3_length: 12; cdr3_aa: ASSPTGVSTEAF
v_call: TRBV1; j_call: TRBJ2-1; cdr3_length: 15; cdr3_aa: TSSQGSGTKLWNEQF
v_call: TRBV7-9; j_call: TRBJ2-7; cdr3_length: 14; cdr3_aa: ASSSWTSGRNYEQY
v_call: TRBV19; j_call: TRBJ2-5; cdr3_length: 11; cdr3_aa: ASSSQGRETQY
v_call: TRBV4-1; j_call: TRBJ1-4; cdr3_length: 14; cdr3_aa: ASSQRTAGGNEKLF
v_call: TRBV2; j_call: TRBJ2-1; cdr3_length: 14; cdr3_aa: ASTHSGRALENEQF
v_call: TRBV12-5; j_call: TRBJ2-2; cdr3_length: 14; cdr3_aa: ASGLVLGVNTGELF
v_call: TRBV28; j_call: TRBJ1-5; cdr3_length: 13; cdr3_aa: ASSYGSRRNQPQH
v_call: TRBV28; j_call: TRBJ1-3; cdr3_length: 15; cdr3_aa: ASSPRGTGNSGNTIY